This TCR beta chain comes out of a study of blood T cell repertoires in COVID-19. Study-level information: The origin of the acute and convalescent COVID-19 samples was the United States, Italy and Spain. Sources were T cells, B-cell-depleted T cells, or PBMCs; the material itself was cDNA or gDNA.

Germline CDR1 is MGHRA and CDR2 is YSYEKL. This CDR3 comprises 15 residues. Between the trimmed V and J ends, which lost 0 bases and 11 bases, there was a span of 17 bases. Profiled with immunoSEQ multiplex PCR; TCRdb holds only in-frame clones, not every one. The sample records approximately 140,000 clones, 85% to 90% being singletons. The clonotype originates from a woman aged 55-69 years with acute or convalescent COVID-19. The gene calls are TRBV4-1 and TRBJ2-1; TRBD2 is a possible D gene (5 bases). Sequenced sample: peripheral blood. DNA for the CDR3: TGCGCCAGCAGCCAAGAAGGACCGTTGCGGGTTCAGCAGTTCTTC. Amino acids: CASSQEGPLRVQQFF.